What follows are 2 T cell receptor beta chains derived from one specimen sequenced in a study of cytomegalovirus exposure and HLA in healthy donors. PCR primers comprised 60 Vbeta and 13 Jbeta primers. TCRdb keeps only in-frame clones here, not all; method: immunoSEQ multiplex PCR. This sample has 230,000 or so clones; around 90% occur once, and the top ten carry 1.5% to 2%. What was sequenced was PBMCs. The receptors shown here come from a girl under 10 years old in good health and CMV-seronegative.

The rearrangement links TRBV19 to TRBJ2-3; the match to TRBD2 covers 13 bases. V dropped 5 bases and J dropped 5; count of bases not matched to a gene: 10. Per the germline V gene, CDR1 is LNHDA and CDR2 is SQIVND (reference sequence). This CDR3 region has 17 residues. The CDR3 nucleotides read TGTGCCAGTAGTTCCCTCCGGACTAGCGGGAGAGTAGATACGCAGTATTTT. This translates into CASSSLRTSGRVDTQYF.

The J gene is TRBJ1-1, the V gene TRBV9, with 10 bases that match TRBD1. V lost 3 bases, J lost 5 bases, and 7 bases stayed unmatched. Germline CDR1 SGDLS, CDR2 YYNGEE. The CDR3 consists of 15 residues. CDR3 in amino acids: CASSGTRTGGTEAFF. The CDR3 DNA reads TGTGCCAGCAGCGGGACTCGGACAGGGGGTACTGAAGCTTTCTTT.